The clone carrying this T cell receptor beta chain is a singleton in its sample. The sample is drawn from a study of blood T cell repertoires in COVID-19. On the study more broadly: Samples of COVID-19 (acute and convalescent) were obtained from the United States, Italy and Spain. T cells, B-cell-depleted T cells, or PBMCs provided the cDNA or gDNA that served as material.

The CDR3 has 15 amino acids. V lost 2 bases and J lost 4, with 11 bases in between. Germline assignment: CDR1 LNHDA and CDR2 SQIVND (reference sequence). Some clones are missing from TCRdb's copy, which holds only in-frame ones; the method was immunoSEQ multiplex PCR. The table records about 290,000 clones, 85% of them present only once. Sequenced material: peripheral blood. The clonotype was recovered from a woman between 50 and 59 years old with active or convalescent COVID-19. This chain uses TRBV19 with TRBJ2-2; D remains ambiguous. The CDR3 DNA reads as TGTGCCAGTAGTATATTGGTAGCTGGCACCGGGGAGCTGTTTTTT. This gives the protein CASSILVAGTGELFF. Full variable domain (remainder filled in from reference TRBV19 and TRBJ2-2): DGGITQSPKYLFRKEGQNVTLSCEQNLNHDAMYWYRQDPGQGLRLIYYSQIVNDFQKGDIAEGYSVSREKKESFPLTVTSAQKNPTAFYLCASSILVAGTGELFFGEGSRLTVL.